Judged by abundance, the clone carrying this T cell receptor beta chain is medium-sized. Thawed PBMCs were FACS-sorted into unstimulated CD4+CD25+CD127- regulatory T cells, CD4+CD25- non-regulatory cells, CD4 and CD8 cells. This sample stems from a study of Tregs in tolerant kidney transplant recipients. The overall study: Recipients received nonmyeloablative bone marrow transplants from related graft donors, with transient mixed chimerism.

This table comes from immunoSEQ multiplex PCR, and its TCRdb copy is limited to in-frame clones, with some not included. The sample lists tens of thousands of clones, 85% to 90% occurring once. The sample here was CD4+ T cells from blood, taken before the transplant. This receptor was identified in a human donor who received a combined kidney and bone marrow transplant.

The CDR3 loop is CASTNTDTQYF. CDR3 nucleotides: TGCGCCAGCACAAACACAGATACGCAGTATTTT. The chain carries TRBV5-1 and TRBJ2-3; D is undetermined. The CDR3 sequence is 11 residues long. Trimming removed 6 bases from V and 2 bases from J, with 4 bases in between. Germline CDR1 and CDR2: SGHRS and YFSETQ.